This TCR beta chain was found in a study of cytomegalovirus exposure and HLA in healthy donors. V gave up 5 bases and J gave up 6 bases, with 16 bases separating them. Germline CDR1 MDHEN, CDR2 SYDVKM. This CDR3 is 14 amino acids long. Researchers ran the PCR with 60 Vbeta and 13 Jbeta primers. The table came from immunoSEQ multiplex PCR; TCRdb's copy has only in-frame clones and leaves some out. The sample records about 150,000 clones, roughly three fifths being singletons. The clonotype was recovered from a woman aged 60-75 years in good health and CMV-seronegative. V is TRBV28 and J is TRBJ1-2; D might be TRBD1 (5 bases). Sample: PBMCs. The CDR3 DNA reads TGTGCCAGCAGTGGTGACCGGGGGACGGATGGCTACACCTTC. This gives the protein CASSGDRGTDGYTF.